This TCR beta chain was found in a study of cytomegalovirus exposure and HLA in healthy donors. Concerning this clone itself: As yet, its antigen is unknown.

The CDR3 extends over 17 amino acids. Germline assignment: CDR1 MGHDK and CDR2 SYGVNS. V was clipped by 2 bases and J by 7 bases; unmatched bases: 9. General study results and limits: Accurate HLA-A and HLA-B prediction from TCR beta sequences was reported for most subjects. Reports described diagnosis of cytomegalovirus status by the classifier as highly specific and sensitive. Researchers left out some V segments, among them TRBV6-2 and TRBV6-3, as indistinguishable.

PCR was performed using 60 Vbeta and 13 Jbeta primers. Sequenced by immunoSEQ multiplex PCR; TCRdb stores in-frame clones only, minus some. The sample carries approximately 93,000 clones, about 79% recorded once. The TCR comes from a male donor in good health and CMV-seropositive. J is TRBJ2-1 and V is TRBV25-1; 12 nucleotides line up with TRBD1. Input material: PBMCs. DNA for the CDR3: TGTGCCAGCAGTGAAAGTAGGGGACAGGGGGCAGGGAATGAGCAGTTCTTC. Amino acid sequence: CASSESRGQGAGNEQFF.